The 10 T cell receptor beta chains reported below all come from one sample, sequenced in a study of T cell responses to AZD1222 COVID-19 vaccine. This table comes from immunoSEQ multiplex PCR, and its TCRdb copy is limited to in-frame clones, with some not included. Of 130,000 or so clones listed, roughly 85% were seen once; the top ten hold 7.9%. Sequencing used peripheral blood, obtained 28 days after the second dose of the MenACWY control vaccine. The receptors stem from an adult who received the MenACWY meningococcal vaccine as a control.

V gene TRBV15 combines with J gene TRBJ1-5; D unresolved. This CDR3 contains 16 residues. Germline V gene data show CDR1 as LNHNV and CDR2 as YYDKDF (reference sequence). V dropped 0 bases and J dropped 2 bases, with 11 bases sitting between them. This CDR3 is CATSRDLGIRNQPQHF. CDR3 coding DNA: TGTGCCACCAGCAGAGACCTAGGTATCCGCAATCAGCCCCAGCATTTT.

As DNA, the CDR3 is TGCGCCAGCCAGAGGGGGCCGGGTTCTGGAAACACCATATATTTT. Amino acid sequence: CASQRGPGSGNTIYF. The chain links TRBV5-1 to TRBJ1-3; 7 nucleotides align to TRBD1. J gave up 1 base and V 7 bases, and 8 bases lay outside the gene matches. Germline CDR1 SGHRS, CDR2 YFSETQ. This CDR3 is 15 amino acids long.

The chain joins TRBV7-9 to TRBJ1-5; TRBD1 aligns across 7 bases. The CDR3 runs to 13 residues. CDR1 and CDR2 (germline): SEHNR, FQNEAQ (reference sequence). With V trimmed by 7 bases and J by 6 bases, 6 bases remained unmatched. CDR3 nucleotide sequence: TGTGCCAGCACGAGGGGGCAGGGTCAGCCCCAGCATTTT. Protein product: CASTRGQGQPQHF.

The CDR3 coding sequence is TGTGCCAGCACCGGAAGCGGGGGGCCGTTGTCCTACAATGAGCAGTTCTTC. Its translation is CASTGSGGPLSYNEQFF. The rearrangement uses TRBV5-5 and TRBJ2-1; 9 bases match TRBD2. Losses at the gene ends were 6 bases for V and 1 base for J; bases not matched to a gene: 11. The CDR3 covers 17 residues. Per germline, CDR1 SGHKS and CDR2 YYEKEE (reference sequence).

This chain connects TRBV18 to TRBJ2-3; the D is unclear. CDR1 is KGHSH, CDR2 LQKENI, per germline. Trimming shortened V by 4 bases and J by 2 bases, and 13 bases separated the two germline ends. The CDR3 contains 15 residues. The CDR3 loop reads CASSQSPASTDTQYF. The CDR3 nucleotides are TGTGCCAGCTCACAATCCCCCGCCTCCACAGATACGCAGTATTTT.

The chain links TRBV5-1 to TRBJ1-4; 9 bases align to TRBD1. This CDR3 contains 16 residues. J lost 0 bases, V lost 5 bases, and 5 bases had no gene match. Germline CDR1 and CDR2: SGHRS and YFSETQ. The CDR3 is CASSQGQGTTNEKLFF. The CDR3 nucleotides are TGCGCCAGCAGTCAGGGACAGGGAACAACTAATGAAAAACTGTTTTTT.

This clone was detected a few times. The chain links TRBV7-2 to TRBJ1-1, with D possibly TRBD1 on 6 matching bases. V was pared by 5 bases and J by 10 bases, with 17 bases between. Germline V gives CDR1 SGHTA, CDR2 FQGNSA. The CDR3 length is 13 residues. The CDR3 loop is CASSTDPQGGAFF. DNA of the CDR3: TGTGCCAGCAGCACAGATCCACAGGGCGGAGCTTTCTTT.

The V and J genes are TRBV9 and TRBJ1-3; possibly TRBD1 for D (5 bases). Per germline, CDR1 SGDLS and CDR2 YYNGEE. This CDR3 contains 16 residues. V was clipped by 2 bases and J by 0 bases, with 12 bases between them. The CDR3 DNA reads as TGTGCCAGCAGCGTCGGGGCCCTGGGCTCTGGAAACACCATATATTTT. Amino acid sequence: CASSVGALGSGNTIYF.

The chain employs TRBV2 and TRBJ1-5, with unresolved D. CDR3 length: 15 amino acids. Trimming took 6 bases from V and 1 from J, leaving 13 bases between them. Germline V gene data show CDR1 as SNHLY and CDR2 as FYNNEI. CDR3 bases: TGTGCCAGCAGAAGGGCGCAGAGGAGCAATCAGCCCCAGCATTTT. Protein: CASRRAQRSNQPQHF.

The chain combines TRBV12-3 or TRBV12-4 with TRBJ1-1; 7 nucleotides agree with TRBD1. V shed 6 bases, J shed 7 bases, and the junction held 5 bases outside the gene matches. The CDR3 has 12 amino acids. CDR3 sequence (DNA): TGTGCCAGCAGGCCCCAGGGGGGTGAAGCTTTCTTT. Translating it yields CASRPQGGEAFF.